Each of the 16 T cell receptor beta chains below was sequenced from the same sample in a study of response to subunit inactivated influenza vaccine. TCRdb re-called the RT-PCR reads through MiXCR, storing one row per CDR3 protein. This table holds around 580,000 distinct CDR3 sequences, 11% to 15% found once. The sequencing here drew on PBMCs from blood, taken 12 days after vaccination. The origin of the receptors is a man between 45 and 60 years old who received an inactivated influenza vaccine.

There are a few counts of this clonotype. The V and J genes are TRBV12-3 or TRBV12-4 and TRBJ1-5; D gene unclear. V lost 5 bases and J lost 4, with 12 bases in between. This CDR3 comprises 14 residues. CDR3 protein: CASSNGRENQPQHF. CDR3 nucleotide sequence: TGTGCCAGCAGTAACGGACGGGAAAATCAGCCCCAGCATTTT.

This clonotype was recorded a few times. The rearrangement joins TRBV11-2 to TRBJ2-1; 12 bases fit TRBD2. V lost 0 bases to trimming and J lost 6 bases; unmatched junction nucleotides: 6. Germline loops: CDR1 SGHAT, CDR2 FQNNGV. CDR3 length equals 17 residues. DNA of the CDR3: TGTGCCAGCAGCTTAGAACTAGCGGGGGGCCGGGGCAATGAGCAGTTCTTC. Its translation: CASSLELAGGRGNEQFF.

The CDR3 bases are TGTGCCAGCAGCTGGCCGGAAGCCAATTCACCCCTCCACTTT. This gives the protein CASSWPEANSPLHF. This chain links TRBV7-2 with TRBJ1-6; no clear D gene. The CDR3 totals 14 residues. V was shortened by 4 bases and J by 7 bases, with 11 bases between the two germline ends. Per germline, CDR1 SGHTA and CDR2 FQGNSA.

This clonotype was seen a handful of times. This chain uses TRBV7-2 with TRBJ2-1; 9 nucleotides align to TRBD1. The CDR3 is 13 amino acids. V was clipped by 2 bases and J by 13 bases; unmatched bases: 6. CDR1 and CDR2 (germline): SGHTA, FQGNSA. The CDR3 DNA reads as TGTGCCAGCAGCTTACACCTGGGACAGGGTCAGTTCTTC. As protein: CASSLHLGQGQFF.

This clonotype came up a few times. J is TRBJ1-5 and V is TRBV7-9, with D possibly TRBD1 on 6 matching bases. Trimming stripped 5 bases from V and 5 bases from J, with 13 bases between. This CDR3 spans 14 amino acids. The V gene's germline CDR1 is SEHNR and CDR2 FQNEAQ (reference sequence). The CDR3 DNA sequence: TGTGCCAGCAGCGCGCAACAGGGTTATCAGCCCCAGCATTTT. Translated: CASSAQQGYQPQHF.

CDR3 amino acids: CASSLPGSLGNTIYF. CDR3 in DNA: TGTGCCAGCAGCTTGCCAGGGTCTCTAGGAAACACCATATATTTT. The chain recombines TRBV5-6 with TRBJ1-3; D may be TRBD1 (5 bases). The CDR3 is made up of 15 amino acids. Trimming took 1 base from V and 4 from J, leaving 12 bases between them. The germline gives CDR1 SGHDT, CDR2 YYEEEE.

V gene TRBV10-3 combines with J gene TRBJ2-2; D gene ambiguous. The germline V gene encodes CDR1 ENHRY and CDR2 SYGVKD. The V and J ends lost 0 bases and 4 bases respectively, with 6 bases between them. The CDR3 covers 14 residues. The CDR3 DNA is TGTGCCATCAGTGAGTCGCGACCCACCGGGGAGCTGTTTTTT. Its translation is CAISESRPTGELFF.

The rearrangement joins TRBV27 to TRBJ2-7, with 12 bases aligning to TRBD2. Germline V gene sequence: CDR1 MNHEY, CDR2 SMNVEV (reference sequence). This CDR3 is built from 15 residues. V dropped 6 bases and J dropped 3; count of bases not matched to a gene: 6. The CDR3 nucleotides are TGTGCCAGCAGGCCCGGACTAGCGGGATACTACGAGCAGTACTTC. Translating it yields CASRPGLAGYYEQYF.

There are a few counts of this clonotype. This sequence joins TRBV11-2 and TRBJ1-5, with D perhaps matching TRBD1 (5 bases). CDR1 is SGHAT and CDR2 is FQNNGV in the germline V gene. The V and J ends lost 4 bases and 3 bases respectively, with 13 bases between them. There are 15 residues in the CDR3. CDR3 in amino acids: CASSYSTGPNQPQHF. In DNA, the CDR3 is TGTGCCAGCAGCTATTCTACAGGACCCAATCAGCCCCAGCATTTT.

This clonotype was recorded at least ten times. The V call is TRBV14, the J call TRBJ2-1, with D unresolved. Germline lookup yields CDR1 SGHDN and CDR2 FVKESK. Trimming removed 0 bases at V and 8 bases at J, with 11 bases between. The CDR3 is made up of 14 amino acids. As DNA, the CDR3 is TGTGCCAGCAGCCAAGACGGGTACTGGGATGAGCAGTTCTTC. It is translated as CASSQDGYWDEQFF.

This sequence joins TRBV6-1 and TRBJ1-5, with D tentatively TRBD1 (5 bases). Germline V gene sequence: CDR1 MNHNS, CDR2 SASEGT. Trimming cost V 8 bases and J 6 bases, with 17 bases left between them. The CDR3 extends over 14 amino acids. The CDR3 DNA is TGTGCCAGCCAGAGGACGGGGCGGTTTCAGCCCCAGCATTTT. Translation gives CASQRTGRFQPQHF.

The J gene is TRBJ1-2, the V gene TRBV28; no definite D call. V dropped 5 bases and J dropped 4 bases, with 14 bases sitting between them. CDR3 length equals 14 residues. The germline gives CDR1 MDHEN, CDR2 SYDVKM. CDR3 region: CASSLGSHSYGYTF. CDR3 nucleotide sequence: TGTGCCAGCAGTCTCGGGTCCCACTCCTATGGCTACACCTTC.

This clonotype was seen a few times. The chain carries TRBV3-1 and TRBJ1-1; the D is unclear. Germline CDR1 LGHDT, CDR2 YNNKEL (reference sequence). Trimming cost V 2 bases and J 2 bases, with 9 bases left between them. The CDR3 has 14 amino acids. The CDR3 sequence is CASSQTLHNTEAFF. The CDR3 nucleotides read TGTGCCAGCAGCCAAACCCTGCACAACACTGAAGCTTTCTTT.

There are a few counts of this clonotype. The CDR3 is CASSLRLAPLHF. DNA of the CDR3: TGTGCCAGCAGCCTTAGGTTGGCACCCCTCCACTTT. The chain recombines TRBV11-2 with TRBJ1-6, with D uncertain. The CDR3 consists of 12 residues. Germline V gives CDR1 SGHAT, CDR2 FQNNGV. The ends were cut back, 5 bases at V and 11 bases at J, with 10 bases in the middle.

The chain uses TRBV28 and TRBJ2-7; D uncertain. CDR1 is MDHEN, CDR2 SYDVKM, per germline. This CDR3 has 15 amino acids. V was shortened by 6 bases and J by 0 bases, with 15 bases between the two germline ends. CDR3 region: CASSPGRKSSYEQYF. The DNA for the CDR3 is TGTGCCAGCAGCCCCGGACGGAAAAGCTCCTACGAGCAGTACTTC.

The chain carries TRBV20-1 and TRBJ2-1, with D possibly being TRBD2 (6 bases). The CDR3 covers 14 residues. CDR1 DFQATT and CDR2 SNEGSKA come from the germline V gene (reference sequence). V was cut by 5 bases and J by 7 bases, with 18 bases left in between. CDR3 nucleotide sequence: TGCAGTGCTCCGCGTGGAGGGAGCGTGAATGAGCAGTTCTTC. It codes for CSAPRGGSVNEQFF.